This T cell receptor (beta chain) is drawn from a study of post-analysis software for immune sequencing data. Study overall: The disease courses covered relapsing-remitting, secondary progressive and progressive-relapsing multiple sclerosis. Study results and caveats: Controls significantly exceeded multiple sclerosis patients in normalized Chao1 diversity. The authors found that F measure strongly co-clustered same-batch samples. Compared with controls, patients had more of 4 to 6 TRBV segments, including TRBV5-6, TRBV5-1 and TRBV20-1.

CDR1 is SGHVS and CDR2 is FQNEAQ in the germline V gene. The CDR3 is 14 amino acids. After removal of 4 bases from V and 14 bases from J, the junction contained 14 bases not matched to a gene. Libraries were made from TCR beta cDNA, and they carried unique molecular identifiers. T cells numbering 1 to 10 million yielded cDNA molecules that totaled some 500,000. TCRdb re-analysed the PCR reads in MiXCR, keeping a single row per CDR3 protein. The table includes around 180,000 distinct CDR3 sequences, about 30% detected once. In this sample, this clonotype turned up a few times. Antigen: not known. The genes are TRBV7-8 and TRBJ2-1; 7 nucleotides agree with TRBD2. Sequencing input: blood. This sequence was found in a girl under 18 with multiple sclerosis. In DNA, the CDR3 is TGTGCCAGCAGCTCTGCTTATTTGCGGGAGTTGAAGTTCTTC. This sequence encodes CASSSAYLRELKFF. Full variable domain (outside the CDR3, taken from reference TRBV7-8 and TRBJ2-1): GAGVSQSPRYKVAKRGQDVALRCDPISGHVSLFWYQQALGQGPEFLTYFQNEAQLDKSGLPSDRFFAERPEGSVSTLKIQRTQQEDSAVYLCASSSAYLRELKFFGPGTRLTVL.